The rows below give T cell receptor beta chains drawn from one sample of a study of cytomegalovirus exposure and HLA in healthy donors. Profiled with immunoSEQ multiplex PCR; TCRdb holds only in-frame clones, not every one. The sample records some 180,000 clones, under 80% being singletons. The sequenced sample was PBMCs. All receptors come from a woman in her 30s in good health and CMV-seropositive. CDR3s include the opening cysteine and the closing phenylalanine or tryptophan.

v_call,j_call,cdr3_aa
TRBV28,TRBJ2-6,CASSFRGSGANVLTF
TRBV6-5,TRBJ1-5,CASRGGGGNQPQHF
TRBV4-1,TRBJ2-5,CASSHPGEKRTQYF
TRBV29-1,TRBJ1-3,CSVWDRGNTIYF
TRBV1,TRBJ2-2,CTSSQDRLTGTSGPNYITGELFF
TRBV6-5,TRBJ2-6,CASSKAGANGLTF
TRBV10-2,TRBJ1-1,CAAQEGNTEAFF
TRBV11-3,TRBJ2-3,CASSETRFTDTQYF
TRBV7-2,TRBJ2-5,CASSLGMRQGETQYF
TRBV5-4,TRBJ1-3,CASSFTRGHGGNTIYF
TRBV4-3,TRBJ2-1,CASSQGQGVDYAYNEQFF
TRBV7-6,TRBJ2-2,CASSLASPLAGGNTGELFF
TRBV7-9,TRBJ2-7,CASSQTSGGLSSYEQYF
TRBV6-1,TRBJ2-7,CASSDLYEQYF
TRBV7-9,TRBJ2-7,CASSLGGGGQGSYEQYF
TRBV7-2,TRBJ1-4,CASSLKRAVNEKLFF